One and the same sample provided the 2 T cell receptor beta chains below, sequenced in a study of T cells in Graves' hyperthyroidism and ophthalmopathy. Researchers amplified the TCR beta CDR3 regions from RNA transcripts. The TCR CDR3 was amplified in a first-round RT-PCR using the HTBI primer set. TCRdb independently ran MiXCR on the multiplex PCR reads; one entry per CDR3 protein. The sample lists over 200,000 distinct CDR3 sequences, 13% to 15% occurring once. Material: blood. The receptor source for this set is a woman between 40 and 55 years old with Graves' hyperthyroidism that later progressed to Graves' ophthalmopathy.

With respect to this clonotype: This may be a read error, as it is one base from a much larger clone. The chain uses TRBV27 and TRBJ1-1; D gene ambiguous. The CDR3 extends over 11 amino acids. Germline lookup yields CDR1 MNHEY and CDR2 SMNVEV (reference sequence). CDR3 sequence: CVSSGSTEAFF. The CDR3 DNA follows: TGTGTCAGCAGTGGGTCCACTGAAGCTTTCTTT.

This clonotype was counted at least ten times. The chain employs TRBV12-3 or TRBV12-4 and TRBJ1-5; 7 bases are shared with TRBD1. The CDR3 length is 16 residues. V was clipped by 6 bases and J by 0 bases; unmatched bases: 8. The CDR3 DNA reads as TGTGCCAGCAGCCCAGGGACAGTTTATAGCAATCAGCCCCAGCATTTT. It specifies CASSPGTVYSNQPQHF.